The 24 T cell receptor beta chains below come from one sample, sequenced in a study of T cell responses to AZD1222 COVID-19 vaccine. Libraries were prepared by immunoSEQ multiplex PCR; TCRdb keeps only in-frame clonotypes and omits some of them. The sample gives around 140,000 clones, about 82% of which show up once; around 8% is in the top ten. The starting material was peripheral blood, obtained 28 days after the second dose of the MenACWY control vaccine. The receptor source for this set is an adult who received the MenACWY meningococcal vaccine as a control.

The chain links TRBV27 to TRBJ2-3, with 9 bases matching TRBD1. Germline V gene sequence: CDR1 MNHEY, CDR2 SMNVEV (reference sequence). V lost 6 bases to trimming and J lost 5 bases; unmatched junction nucleotides: 12. This CDR3 has 16 amino acids. The CDR3 protein is CASSAPGQGDLDTQYF. In DNA form, the CDR3 reads TGTGCCAGCAGCGCGCCGGGACAGGGAGATTTAGATACGCAGTATTTT.

The chain uses TRBV3-1 (or the pseudogene TRBV3-2) and TRBJ2-4; the match to TRBD1 covers 8 bases. The CDR3 sequence is 16 residues long. Trimming took 3 bases from V and 2 from J; bases not matched to a gene: 6. Germline-derived CDR1 and CDR2 are LGHDT and YNNKEL (reference sequence). The CDR3 DNA follows: TGTGCCAGCAGCCACCGACAGGGGAAGACCAAAAACATTCAGTACTTC. Protein product: CASSHRQGKTKNIQYF.

V usage is TRBV18 and J usage is TRBJ1-6; unclear D gene. Trimming pared 6 bases from V and 7 bases from J, leaving 10 bases between. Germline CDR1 is KGHSH and CDR2 is LQKENI. The CDR3 spans 13 residues. CDR3 sequence: CASSDPLNSPLHF. In DNA, the CDR3 is TGTGCCAGCTCCGATCCGCTGAATTCACCCCTCCACTTT.

J is TRBJ1-6 and V is TRBV5-1, with TRBD1 matching 7 bases. The CDR3 totals 16 residues. V lost 3 bases to trimming and J lost 6 bases; unmatched junction nucleotides: 9. CDR1 and CDR2 (germline): SGHRS, YFSETQ. For the CDR3, the DNA is TGCGCCAGCAGCTCAGGGGGACAGACGTTTAATTCACCCCTCCACTTT. This translates into CASSSGGQTFNSPLHF.

This clone occurred once. The chain carries TRBV11-1 and TRBJ2-1; 8 bases map to TRBD1. V dropped 4 bases and J dropped 6; count of bases not matched to a gene: 5. Per germline, CDR1 SGHAT and CDR2 FQDESV (reference sequence). CDR3 length: 14 amino acids. CDR3 nucleotide sequence: TGTGCCAGCAGCTCGGACAGGGTTTCCAATGAGCAGTTCTTC. This codes for CASSSDRVSNEQFF.

The rearrangement links TRBV6-6 to TRBJ1-5, with TRBD1 matching 11 bases. This CDR3 region has 17 residues. Germline V CDR1 and CDR2: MNHNY, SVGAGI (reference sequence). V shed 5 bases and J 6 bases; nucleotides not matched to a gene: 12. CDR3 nucleotides: TGTGCCAGCAGTCCGAGGACAGGGGGCGCTGGAATTCAGCCCCAGCATTTT. Protein: CASSPRTGGAGIQPQHF.

V is TRBV6-2 or TRBV6-3 and J is TRBJ2-3, with D hard to call. V was trimmed by 6 bases and J by 8 bases, leaving 12 bases between them. From germline, CDR1 is MNHEY and CDR2 SVGEGT. The CDR3 has 12 amino acids. The CDR3 region is CASSRRASTQYF. The CDR3 nucleotides read TGTGCCAGCAGCCGACGAGCGAGTACGCAGTATTTT.

The CDR3, as DNA: TGTGCCAGCAGCCAAGATTTAAGAGTGAGCACTGAAGCTTTCTTT. Encoded protein: CASSQDLRVSTEAFF. This sequence joins TRBV3-1 (or the pseudogene TRBV3-2) and TRBJ1-1, with D uncertain. V was clipped by 0 bases and J by 4 bases, with 12 bases between them. Germline assignment: CDR1 LGHDT and CDR2 YNNKEL (reference sequence). This CDR3 contains 15 residues.

This clone was seen only a few times. The J gene is TRBJ2-2, the V gene TRBV29-1, with D possibly being TRBD2 (5 bases). V lost 4 bases to trimming and J lost 4 bases, with 10 bases between them. From germline, CDR1 is SQVTM and CDR2 ANQGSEA. CDR3 length: 13 amino acids. The CDR3 nucleotides are TGCAGCGTTGGGGAGAACCTCACCGGGGAGCTGTTTTTT. It specifies CSVGENLTGELFF.

This clone has only one observation. The chain employs TRBV5-6 and TRBJ2-4, with D unresolved. V was trimmed by 4 bases and J by 0 bases, leaving 17 bases between them. CDR1 is SGHDT and CDR2 is YYEEEE in the germline V gene. The CDR3 has 17 residues. This CDR3 reads CASSGGSVSLAKNIQYF. CDR3 nucleotides: TGTGCCAGCAGCGGCGGATCGGTCAGTCTAGCCAAAAACATTCAGTACTTC.

The chain employs TRBV11-2 and TRBJ1-1, with 8 bases fitting TRBD1. CDR3 length equals 12 residues. Unmatched junction bases numbered 4, after V lost 1 base and J lost 12 bases. Germline lookup yields CDR1 SGHAT and CDR2 FQNNGV. CDR3: CASSLGTGRTFF. CDR3 coding DNA: TGTGCCAGCAGCTTAGGGACAGGGAGAACTTTCTTT. The variable domain in full, with the rest retrieved from reference TRBV11-2 and TRBJ1-1, is EAGVAQSPRYKIIEKRQSVAFWCNPISGHATLYWYQQILGQGPKLLIQFQNNGVVDDSQLPKDRFSAERLKGVDSTLKIQPAKLEDSAVYLCASSLGTGRTFFGQGTRLTVV.

This clone was found a few times. This chain links TRBV7-8 with TRBJ2-3; maybe TRBD2 (6 bases). Germline V lookup: CDR1 SGHVS, CDR2 FQNEAQ. This CDR3 has 14 residues. V gave up 6 bases and J gave up 0 bases, with 10 bases separating them. For the CDR3, the DNA is TGTGCCAGCAGTCCCGGGGGTAGCACAGATACGCAGTATTTT. It is translated as CASSPGGSTDTQYF.

This sequence joins TRBV27 and TRBJ1-6; D is ambiguous. Looked up from germline, CDR1 is MNHEY and CDR2 is SMNVEV (reference sequence). V shed 6 bases and J shed 2 bases, with 23 bases lying between them. CDR3 length equals 19 residues. This chain's CDR3 is CASSPNSGFSYTYNSPLHF. DNA of the CDR3: TGTGCCAGCAGCCCTAACTCGGGATTTAGTTACACCTATAATTCACCCCTCCACTTT.

The chain has TRBV28 and TRBJ2-2; D possibly uses TRBD1 or TRBD2 (5 bases each). The ends were cut back, 2 bases at V and 4 bases at J, with 14 bases in the middle. Germline values: CDR1 MDHEN, CDR2 SYDVKM. This CDR3 spans 16 amino acids. The CDR3 protein is CASSLRGGGFTGELFF. CDR3 nucleotide sequence: TGTGCCAGCAGTTTAAGGGGCGGCGGGTTCACCGGGGAGCTGTTTTTT. The full variable domain, rest sourced from reference TRBV28 and TRBJ2-2, is DVKVTQSSRYLVKRTGEKVFLECVQDMDHENMFWYRQDPGLGLRLIYFSYDVKMKEKGDIPEGYSVSREKKERFSLILESASTNQTSMYLCASSLRGGGFTGELFFGEGSRLTVL.

The chain recombines TRBV5-5 with TRBJ1-5; D perhaps matches TRBD1 (6 bases). Germline V gene lookup returns CDR1 SGHKS and CDR2 YYEKEE (reference sequence). The CDR3 is 14 residues long. Trimming removed 3 bases from V and 6 bases from J, with 13 bases in between. The CDR3 is CASSWGGWGQPQHF. CDR3 coding DNA: TGTGCCAGCAGCTGGGGGGGCTGGGGTCAGCCCCAGCATTTT.

The chain links TRBV28 to TRBJ1-5; TRBD1 is a possible D gene (6 bases). The CDR3 is made up of 14 amino acids. Trimming removed 3 bases at V and 8 bases at J, with 14 bases between. Germline assignment: CDR1 MDHEN and CDR2 SYDVKM. The CDR3 reads CASSFRGGREPQHF. The CDR3 nucleotides are TGTGCCAGCAGTTTTCGAGGGGGGAGAGAGCCCCAGCATTTT.

J is TRBJ2-5 and V is TRBV6-2 or TRBV6-3, with 7 bases fitting TRBD2. This CDR3 comprises 15 residues. The junction had 8 bases not matched to a gene; V was cut back by 5 bases and J by 2 bases. Germline V gene data show CDR1 as MNHEY and CDR2 as SVGEGT. The CDR3 DNA follows: TGTGCCAGCAGTCGCGTCACAGCGGGACAAGAGACCCAGTACTTC. Protein: CASSRVTAGQETQYF.

The chain employs TRBV29-1 and TRBJ1-3, with a tentative D call TRBD1 (5 bases). Germline V gene lookup returns CDR1 SQVTM and CDR2 ANQGSEA. Trimming removed 7 bases from V and 0 bases from J, with 13 bases in between. The CDR3 has 14 residues. CDR3 sequence: CSARDPNSGNTIYF. The CDR3 DNA follows: TGCAGCGCCCGGGACCCCAACTCTGGAAACACCATATATTTT.

V and J are TRBV3-1 (or the pseudogene TRBV3-2) and TRBJ2-3, with D hard to call. The CDR3 runs 13 residues. Trimming cost V 4 bases and J 0 bases, with 5 bases left between them. Germline V gene lookup returns CDR1 LGHDT and CDR2 YNNKEL (reference sequence). DNA for the CDR3: TGTGCCAGCAGCCCCTACAGCACAGATACGCAGTATTTT. Protein sequence: CASSPYSTDTQYF.

The rearrangement joins TRBV24-1 to TRBJ2-3; 7 nucleotides match TRBD1. CDR1 KGHDR and CDR2 SFDVKD come from the germline V gene. The CDR3 is made up of 12 amino acids. J gave up 10 bases and V 3 bases, and 3 bases lay outside the gene matches. The CDR3, as DNA: TGTGCCACCAGTGATCCCCAGGGGGCGCAGTATTTT. This translates into CATSDPQGAQYF.

The chain employs TRBV15 and TRBJ1-3, with D perhaps matching TRBD1 (5 bases). CDR1 and CDR2 (germline): LNHNV, YYDKDF (reference sequence). Trimming left V 11 bases short and J 4 bases short, with 18 bases between. The CDR3 sequence is 14 residues long. CDR3 in amino acids: CASEQGTSGNTIYF. CDR3 nucleotide sequence: TGTGCCTCAGAGCAGGGAACCTCAGGAAACACCATATATTTT.

The chain recombines TRBV5-1 with TRBJ2-3; the D gene is possibly TRBD1 (6 bases). The V gene's germline CDR1 is SGHRS and CDR2 YFSETQ. Deletions cut 4 bases from V and 0 bases from J, with 12 bases between. The CDR3 extends over 15 amino acids. The CDR3 reads CASSLLGQSTDTQYF. The CDR3 DNA reads TGCGCCAGCAGCCTGCTGGGACAAAGCACAGATACGCAGTATTTT. The whole variable domain, remainder taken from reference TRBV5-1 and TRBJ2-3, is KAGVTQTPRYLIKTRGQQVTLSCSPISGHRSVSWYQQTPGQGLQFLFEYFSETQRNKGNFPGRFSGRQFSNSRSEMNVSTLELGDSALYLCASSLLGQSTDTQYFGPGTRLTVL.

The CDR3 coding sequence is TGCGCCAGCAGCTTGGATACGGAGGGCTACACCTTC. Encoded protein: CASSLDTEGYTF. The chain joins TRBV5-1 to TRBJ1-2; no firm D call. Germline-derived CDR1 and CDR2 are SGHRS and YFSETQ. The CDR3 length is 12 residues. The V end was cut by 0 bases, the J end by 8 bases, with 8 bases between.

The gene calls are TRBV12-3 or TRBV12-4 and TRBJ1-1; no firm D call. The V end lost 6 bases, the J end lost 2 bases, and 7 bases lay between the germline ends. This CDR3 region has 12 residues. CDR3 loop: CASSQGNTEAFF. CDR3 DNA sequence: TGTGCCAGCAGCCAAGGTAACACTGAAGCTTTCTTT.